The present T cell receptor (beta chain) was sequenced within a study of blood T cell repertoires in COVID-19. Overall study context: Material from acute and convalescent COVID-19 was sourced from the United States, Italy and Spain. PBMCs, B-cell-depleted T cells, or T cells were the source of the cDNA or gDNA that made up the material.

J was trimmed by 5 bases and V by 3 bases; bases with no gene match: 6. The CDR3 loop spans 15 amino acids. Germline loops: CDR1 ENHRY, CDR2 SYGVKD. Only in-frame clones appear in the TCRdb table, and some are missing; sequencing was by immunoSEQ multiplex PCR. The data contain roughly 410,000 clones, more than 70% of them seen just once; the ten biggest clones take up 1% to 1.5%. The chain employs TRBV10-3 and TRBJ2-5; 10 bases are shared with TRBD2. This clonotype was sampled from a man in his forties or fifties with acute or convalescent COVID-19. Sequenced material: peripheral blood. The CDR3 loop reads CAISDPSGGRETQYF. The CDR3 DNA reads as TGTGCCATCAGTGATCCTAGCGGGGGCAGGGAGACCCAGTACTTC.